What follows are 28 T cell receptor beta chains derived from one specimen sequenced in a study of blood T cell repertoires in COVID-19. TCRdb keeps only in-frame clones here, not all; method: immunoSEQ multiplex PCR. The sample yields some 190,000 clones, roughly 79% seen once. The specimen sequenced was peripheral blood. The receptors were gathered from a woman aged 35 to 49 with COVID-19, enrolled during active disease.

V and J are TRBV12-3 or TRBV12-4 and TRBJ2-7, with a tentative D call TRBD1 (6 bases). Trimming stripped 7 bases from V and 0 bases from J, with 7 bases between. The CDR3 sequence is 12 residues long. The CDR3 sequence: CASKDSSYEQYF. In DNA, the CDR3 is TGTGCCAGCAAGGACAGCTCCTACGAGCAGTACTTC.

V usage is TRBV6-4 and J usage is TRBJ2-2; D perhaps matches TRBD2 (5 bases). Germline CDR1 and CDR2: MRHNA and SNTAGT. This CDR3 spans 15 amino acids. Between the trimmed V and J ends, which lost 5 bases and 0 bases, there was a span of 10 bases. This CDR3 reads CASSPLGTNTGELFF. In nucleotides, the CDR3 is TGTGCCAGCAGTCCACTAGGGACGAACACCGGGGAGCTGTTTTTT.

The chain uses TRBV5-4 and TRBJ2-7; possible D gene TRBD2, 6 bases. CDR3 size: 14 residues. V was cut by 2 bases and J by 3 bases, with 12 bases left in between. Germline V gene data show CDR1 as SGHNT and CDR2 as YYREEE (reference sequence). The CDR3 loop is CASSFQTSSYEQYF. The CDR3, as DNA: TGTGCCAGCAGCTTTCAGACTAGTAGCTACGAGCAGTACTTC.

The chain is built from TRBV18 and TRBJ1-1, with TRBD1 as a possible D gene (5 bases). V was trimmed by 0 bases and J by 5 bases, leaving 10 bases between them. Germline-derived CDR1 and CDR2 are KGHSH and LQKENI. The CDR3 consists of 14 residues. The CDR3 DNA reads TGTGCCAGCTCACCACCGCCCTCAGGGACTGAAGCTTTCTTT. Translated, it gives CASSPPPSGTEAFF.

The V and J genes are TRBV7-9 and TRBJ2-5, with 9 bases identical to TRBD1. Germline lookup yields CDR1 SEHNR and CDR2 FQNEAQ (reference sequence). The length of the CDR3 is 12 residues. V was pared by 8 bases and J by 5 bases, with 3 bases of the junction left unmatched. CDR3 loop: CASGTGSETQYF. CDR3 nucleotides: TGTGCCAGCGGGACAGGGTCTGAGACCCAGTACTTC. Full variable domain (missing parts from reference TRBV7-9 and TRBJ2-5): DTGVSQNPRHKITKRGQNVTFRCDPISEHNRLYWYRQTLGQGPEFLTYFQNEAQLEKSRLLSDRFSAERPKGSFSTLEIQRTEQGDSAMYLCASGTGSETQYFGPGTRLLVL.

The table lists this clone with a count of one. This chain links TRBV29-1 with TRBJ2-7; 8 bases are shared with TRBD1. In germline, CDR1 is SQVTM, CDR2 ANQGSEA. The CDR3 covers 16 residues. J lost 3 bases, V lost 7 bases, and 17 bases had no gene match. The CDR3 protein is CSAQLTRDRTNYEQYF. CDR3 in DNA: TGCAGCGCCCAACTGACGAGGGACAGGACCAACTACGAGCAGTACTTC.

The chain carries TRBV11-2 and TRBJ1-4, with D possibly matching TRBD1 (5 bases). The CDR3 totals 14 residues. The germline CDR1 and CDR2 sequences are SGHAT and FQNNGV. Trimming removed 5 bases at V and 8 bases at J, with 15 bases between. The CDR3, as DNA: TGTGCCAGCAGCCAACAGGTCGGCGGAGAAAAACTGTTTTTT. Translation: CASSQQVGGEKLFF.

V usage is TRBV14 and J usage is TRBJ2-3; D possibly corresponds to TRBD1 (6 bases). V lost 4 bases and J 2 bases, leaving 10 bases between the germline ends. The CDR3 totals 14 residues. Germline V lookup: CDR1 SGHDN, CDR2 FVKESK. Here the CDR3 reads CASSRGHITDTQYF. DNA of the CDR3: TGTGCCAGCAGCCGGGGACACATCACAGATACGCAGTATTTT.

This chain uses TRBV10-2 with TRBJ2-7; 8 nucleotides align to TRBD1. CDR1 and CDR2 (germline): WSHSY, SAAADI. The trim removed 11 bases at V and 3 bases at J, leaving 6 bases unmatched. The CDR3 length is 12 residues. CDR3 loop: CAGGQGLYEQYF. The CDR3, as DNA: TGCGCCGGAGGACAGGGCCTCTACGAGCAGTACTTC.

V is TRBV2 and J is TRBJ2-7; 8 positions agree with TRBD1. Unmatched junction bases numbered 10, after V lost 10 bases and J lost 5 bases. The CDR3 extends over 13 amino acids. Germline CDR1 is SNHLY and CDR2 is FYNNEI. The CDR3 region is CATQLDRDHEQYF. Written as DNA, the CDR3 is TGTGCCACGCAGCTGGACAGGGACCACGAGCAGTACTTC.

The V call is TRBV2, the J call TRBJ1-2; possibly TRBD1 for D (5 bases). The V gene lost 7 bases and the J gene lost 3 bases, with 9 bases spanning the gap. The CDR3 spans 12 residues. Germline V gives CDR1 SNHLY, CDR2 FYNNEI. DNA for the CDR3: TGTGCCAGCAATCGGGACTACTATGGCTACACCTTC. It translates to CASNRDYYGYTF.

The rearrangement joins TRBV19 to TRBJ1-6; D might be TRBD1 (6 bases). Trimming left V 5 bases short and J 10 bases short, with 15 bases between. The CDR3 extends over 14 amino acids. Germline V lookup: CDR1 LNHDA, CDR2 SQIVND (reference sequence). The DNA for the CDR3 is TGTGCCAGTAGTCCACAGGGCGCGGTGTCACCCCTCCACTTT. It specifies CASSPQGAVSPLHF.

The genes are TRBV15 and TRBJ2-5; the D is unclear. The CDR3 contains 14 residues. Germline CDR1 is LNHNV and CDR2 is YYDKDF (reference sequence). The V end lost 1 base, the J end lost 5 bases, and 11 bases lay between the germline ends. The DNA of the CDR3 is TGTGCCACCAGCAGAGTGGGTAGCATGGAGACCCAGTACTTC. Residues: CATSRVGSMETQYF.

This chain joins TRBV7-8 and TRBJ2-1; TRBD1 is a possible D gene (5 bases). V was pared by 6 bases and J by 5 bases, with 17 bases between. Germline CDR1 is SGHVS and CDR2 is FQNEAQ. The CDR3 runs 15 residues. The DNA for the CDR3 is TGTGCCAGCAGTCAAATCGACGACAGTAACAATGAGCAGTTCTTC. This sequence encodes CASSQIDDSNNEQFF.

V and J are TRBV11-2 and TRBJ2-6; D gene ambiguous. CDR3 length: 13 residues. Germline-derived CDR1 and CDR2 are SGHAT and FQNNGV. With 2 bases removed from V and 4 bases from J, the gap between germline ends came to 3 bases. The DNA of the CDR3 is TGTGCCAGCAGCTTATCAGGGGCCAACGTCCTGACTTTC. This sequence encodes CASSLSGANVLTF.

The chain is built from TRBV10-3 and TRBJ2-5, with 7 bases identical to TRBD2. Germline CDR1 and CDR2: ENHRY and SYGVKD. The CDR3 is made up of 19 amino acids. V was clipped by 4 bases and J by 4 bases; unmatched bases: 21. The DNA for the CDR3 is TGTGCCATCAGTGGTTCTGAGCGGGGCGGAAGGGATCGCGCAGAGACCCAGTACTTC. This translates into CAISGSERGGRDRAETQYF.

This chain uses TRBV9 with TRBJ1-2; 7 bases fit TRBD1. With 3 bases clipped from V and 5 bases from J, the junction kept 4 bases outside the gene matches. The CDR3 is made up of 13 amino acids. Germline V lookup: CDR1 SGDLS, CDR2 YYNGEE. The CDR3, as DNA: TGTGCCAGCAGCGGACAGGGTTTTTATGGCTACACCTTC. Protein: CASSGQGFYGYTF.

The chain couples TRBV29-1 to TRBJ1-1; 12 bases are a match to TRBD1. V was pared by 3 bases and J by 3 bases, with 8 bases of the junction left unmatched. The CDR3 contains 16 residues. Germline CDR1 reads SQVTM; CDR2 reads ANQGSEA. CDR3 coding DNA: TGCAGCGTTGAGGTCGGGACAGGGGGCATGTACACTGAAGCTTTCTTT. Residues: CSVEVGTGGMYTEAFF.

This clone was recorded a few times. The chain carries TRBV28 and TRBJ2-5; 12 bases are shared with TRBD2. Trimming cost V 8 bases and J 4 bases; bases outside gene matches: 11. The length of the CDR3 is 16 residues. Germline CDR1 is MDHEN and CDR2 is SYDVKM. The CDR3 region is CASRVLPGLAGETQYF. Written as DNA, the CDR3 is TGTGCCAGCCGAGTACTACCGGGACTAGCGGGAGAGACCCAGTACTTC. Full variable domain (remainder filled in from reference TRBV28 and TRBJ2-5): DVKVTQSSRYLVKRTGEKVFLECVQDMDHENMFWYRQDPGLGLRLIYFSYDVKMKEKGDIPEGYSVSREKKERFSLILESASTNQTSMYLCASRVLPGLAGETQYFGPGTRLLVL.

This sequence joins TRBV27 and TRBJ2-7; 9 nucleotides match TRBD2. Germline values: CDR1 MNHEY, CDR2 SMNVEV (reference sequence). The junction had 6 bases not matched to a gene; V was cut back by 6 bases and J by 0 bases. The CDR3 is made up of 15 amino acids. CDR3 in amino acids: CASSLTSGFSYEQYF. The DNA for the CDR3 is TGTGCCAGCAGCCTGACTAGCGGCTTCTCCTACGAGCAGTACTTC.

The chain is built from TRBV3-1 (or the pseudogene TRBV3-2) and TRBJ2-3, with 7 nucleotides matching TRBD2. CDR1 LGHDT and CDR2 YNNKEL come from the germline V gene (reference sequence). Trimming at V came to 1 base and at J to 5 bases, leaving 6 bases not matched to a gene. CDR3 length: 15 amino acids. The CDR3 bases are TGTGCCAGCAGCCAAGTTGGGAGGGGAGAAGATACGCAGTATTTT. This sequence encodes CASSQVGRGEDTQYF.

This rearrangement joins TRBV28 to TRBJ2-3, with 9 bases aligning to TRBD1. CDR1 MDHEN and CDR2 SYDVKM come from the germline V gene. V shed 2 bases and J 4 bases; nucleotides not matched to a gene: 10. The CDR3 is 17 amino acids. The CDR3 protein is CASSLPQTGGAADTQYF. CDR3 nucleotides: TGTGCCAGCAGTTTACCGCAAACAGGGGGCGCGGCAGATACGCAGTATTTT.

The V and J genes are TRBV29-1 and TRBJ1-1; D gene ambiguous. Germline CDR1 and CDR2: SQVTM and ANQGSEA. The CDR3 is 14 residues long. V shed 3 bases and J shed 0 bases, with 11 bases lying between them. The CDR3 bases are TGCAGCGTTGATGGTCTGCAGTTGAACACTGAAGCTTTCTTT. Residues: CSVDGLQLNTEAFF.

The genes are TRBV10-3 and TRBJ2-7, with 12 bases identical to TRBD2. Trimming took 10 bases from V and 2 from J; bases not matched to a gene: 15. Germline lookup yields CDR1 ENHRY and CDR2 SYGVKD. The CDR3 consists of 17 residues. In DNA, the CDR3 is TGTGCCACTAAGAGGACTAGCGGGGAGTTATCACCCTACGAGCAGTACGTC. It codes for CATKRTSGELSPYEQYV.

The chain is built from TRBV30 and TRBJ2-2; a possible D gene is TRBD1 (6 bases). V lost 8 bases to trimming and J lost 0 bases, with 10 bases between them. Germline V gives CDR1 GTSNPN, CDR2 SVGIG (reference sequence). The length of the CDR3 is 13 residues. CDR3 sequence: CAKGHSNTGELFF. The DNA of the CDR3 is TGTGCCAAGGGACATTCGAACACCGGGGAGCTGTTTTTT. Together with reference TRBV30 and TRBJ2-2, the CDR3 gives the full variable domain: SQTIHQWPATLVQPVGSPLSLECTVEGTSNPNLYWYRQAAGRGLQLLFYSVGIGQISSEVPQNLSASRPQDRQFILSSKKLLLSDSGFYLCAKGHSNTGELFFGEGSRLTVL.

This clone was detected a few times. The gene calls are TRBV7-9 and TRBJ2-2, with a possible D match to TRBD1 (5 bases). Trimming stripped 5 bases from V and 0 bases from J, with 16 bases between. Germline CDR1 and CDR2: SEHNR and FQNEAQ (reference sequence). The CDR3 totals 17 residues. The DNA for the CDR3 is TGTGCCAGCAGCGCCATTGGTACAGGATCGAACACCGGGGAGCTGTTTTTT. Translating it yields CASSAIGTGSNTGELFF.

This chain's CDR3 is CASSYVDNNQPQHF. CDR3 nucleotides: TGTGCCAGCAGTTACGTGGACAACAATCAGCCCCAGCATTTT. V is TRBV6-6 and J is TRBJ1-5; the D gene is possibly TRBD1 (5 bases). This CDR3 region has 14 residues. Per germline, CDR1 MNHNY and CDR2 SVGAGI (reference sequence). Trimming took off 2 bases at V and 3 bases at J, with 8 bases between the two ends.

The J gene is TRBJ1-5, the V gene TRBV3-1 (or the pseudogene TRBV3-2); the D gene is possibly TRBD1 (6 bases). The V gene lost 5 bases and the J gene lost 6 bases, with 11 bases spanning the gap. Germline V gives CDR1 LGHDT, CDR2 YNNKEL (reference sequence). The CDR3 covers 13 residues. This CDR3 reads CASSSGGGQPQHF. The CDR3 nucleotides read TGTGCCAGCAGCTCGGGGGGCGGTCAGCCCCAGCATTTT.